This entry describes one TCR beta chain. This record comes from a study of blood T cell repertoires in COVID-19. CDR3 size: 14 residues. Sequenced by immunoSEQ multiplex PCR; TCRdb stores in-frame clones only, minus some. The sample yields more than 80,000 clones, 72% seen once. The source is a woman aged 60 to 75 in a cohort sampled during active or convalescent COVID-19. This chain joins TRBV21-1 and TRBJ1-5; TRBD1 reflects the table's D call only, with no check against the DNA. TRBV21-1 is flagged as a pseudogene. Sequencing input: peripheral blood. CDR3 DNA sequence: TGTGCCAGCAGCCAGACAGGGTACTATCAGCCCCAGCATTTT. Residues: CASSQTGYYQPQHF.